Following are 10 T cell receptor beta chains from one sample sequenced in a study of blood T cells in healthy people across ages. Together with a sample-barcoded 5' primer, a J-beta primer mix was included in a second PCR lasting about 7 to 12 cycles. TCRdb independently ran MiXCR on the 5' RACE reads; one entry per CDR3 protein. The data hold about 670,000 distinct CDR3 sequences, with 35% to 50% observed a single time. Sample: blood. These receptors all come from a man of 80 years or more in good health.

The chain carries TRBV20-1 and TRBJ1-1, with TRBD1 identical over 8 bases. After removal of 0 bases from V and 1 base from J, the junction contained 4 bases not matched to a gene. CDR3 length equals 15 residues. The V gene's germline CDR1 is DFQATT and CDR2 SNEGSKA (reference sequence). The CDR3 sequence is CSARDHTGGNTEAFF. In DNA form, the CDR3 reads TGCAGTGCTAGAGATCACACAGGGGGGAACACTGAAGCTTTCTTT.

V is TRBV4-3 and J is TRBJ2-5; D gene uncertain. From germline, CDR1 is LGHNA and CDR2 YSLEER. The V gene lost 4 bases and the J gene lost 2 bases, with 14 bases spanning the gap. CDR3 length equals 15 residues. As DNA, the CDR3 is TGCGCCAGCAGCCTTCGTGGGTTCTCTCAAGAGACCCAGTACTTC. Its protein is CASSLRGFSQETQYF.

There are a few counts of this clonotype. The chain links TRBV6-5 to TRBJ2-5, with D hard to call. CDR1 MNHEY and CDR2 SVGAGI come from the germline V gene. The CDR3 runs 15 residues. The ends were cut back, 0 bases at V and 2 bases at J, with 10 bases in the middle. CDR3 residues: CASSYSSEGQETQYF. The CDR3 nucleotides read TGTGCCAGCAGTTACTCGTCGGAAGGTCAAGAGACCCAGTACTTC.

This clonotype has just a few counts. This sequence joins TRBV3-1 and TRBJ1-1, with D unclear. Trimming cost V 0 bases and J 4 bases, with 9 bases left between them. The CDR3 runs 14 residues. The V gene's germline CDR1 is LGHDT and CDR2 YNNKEL (reference sequence). In nucleotides, the CDR3 is TGTGCCAGCAGCCAAGATCTCTTAAGCACTGAAGCTTTCTTT. Its translation: CASSQDLLSTEAFF.

V gene TRBV7-2 combines with J gene TRBJ2-7; D ambiguous. V lost 5 bases to trimming and J lost 5 bases, with 13 bases between them. Per the germline V gene, CDR1 is SGHTA and CDR2 is FQGNSA. CDR3 length equals 13 residues. CDR3: CASSNLGIDEQYF. DNA for the CDR3: TGTGCCAGCAGCAACCTGGGTATCGACGAGCAGTACTTC.

V is TRBV5-1 and J is TRBJ1-4; 7 nucleotides line up with TRBD1. Germline CDR1 is SGHRS and CDR2 is YFSETQ. V lost 4 bases to trimming and J lost 7 bases; unmatched junction nucleotides: 10. CDR3 length: 15 amino acids. CDR3: CASSRSTGAGEKLFF. DNA for the CDR3: TGCGCCAGCAGCAGAAGCACAGGGGCCGGTGAAAAACTGTTTTTT.

A single count supports this clonotype. V and J are TRBV4-1 and TRBJ2-5, with D possibly being TRBD2 (6 bases). This CDR3 has 14 residues. V lost 0 bases, J lost 4 bases, and 9 bases lay in between. Germline V gene data show CDR1 as MGHRA and CDR2 as YSYEKL. The CDR3 DNA follows: TGCGCCAGCAGCCAAGAGGGCGGGGTAGAGACCCAGTACTTC. Translated: CASSQEGGVETQYF.

The J gene is TRBJ2-3, the V gene TRBV20-1; D might be TRBD2 (5 bases). The V and J ends lost 3 bases and 4 bases respectively, with 14 bases between them. Germline V gene sequence: CDR1 DFQATT, CDR2 SNEGSKA (reference sequence). This CDR3 region has 14 residues. The CDR3 DNA reads as TGCAGTGCTAGGAGCGAGAGGGCCCCAGATACGCAGTATTTT. It codes for CSARSERAPDTQYF.

This clonotype was seen a handful of times. V usage is TRBV14 and J usage is TRBJ2-7, with D unresolved. The CDR3 runs 14 residues. Trimming removed 2 bases at V and 7 bases at J, with 15 bases between. CDR1 SGHDN and CDR2 FVKESK come from the germline V gene. CDR3 in amino acids: CASSQMTGYNEQYF. The CDR3 bases are TGTGCCAGCAGCCAAATGACTGGATACAATGAGCAGTACTTC.

The chain recombines TRBV28 with TRBJ1-2, with TRBD1 identical over 8 bases. CDR1 MDHEN and CDR2 SYDVKM come from the germline V gene. This CDR3 has 14 amino acids. The junction had 8 bases not matched to a gene; V was cut back by 3 bases and J by 8 bases. DNA of the CDR3: TGTGCCAGCAGTTTCGGTCAGGGGGCGCGCGGCTACACCTTC. This translates into CASSFGQGARGYTF.